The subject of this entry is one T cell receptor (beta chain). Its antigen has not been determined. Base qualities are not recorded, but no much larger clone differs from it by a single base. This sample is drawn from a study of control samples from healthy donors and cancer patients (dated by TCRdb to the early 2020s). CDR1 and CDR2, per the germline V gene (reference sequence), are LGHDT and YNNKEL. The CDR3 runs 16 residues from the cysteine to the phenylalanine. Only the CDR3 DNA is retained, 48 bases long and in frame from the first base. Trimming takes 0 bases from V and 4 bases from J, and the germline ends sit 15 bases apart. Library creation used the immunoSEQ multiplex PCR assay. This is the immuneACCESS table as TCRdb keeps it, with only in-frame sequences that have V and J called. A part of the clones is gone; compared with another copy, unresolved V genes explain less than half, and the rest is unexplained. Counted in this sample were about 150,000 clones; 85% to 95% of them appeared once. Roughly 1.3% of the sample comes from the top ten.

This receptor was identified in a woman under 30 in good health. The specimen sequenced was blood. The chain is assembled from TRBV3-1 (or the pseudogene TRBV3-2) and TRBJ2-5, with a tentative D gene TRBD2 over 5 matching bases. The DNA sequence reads TGTGCCAGCAGCCAAGACCGGGGATCGGTTACAGAGACCCAGTACTTC. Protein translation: CASSQDRGSVTETQYF.